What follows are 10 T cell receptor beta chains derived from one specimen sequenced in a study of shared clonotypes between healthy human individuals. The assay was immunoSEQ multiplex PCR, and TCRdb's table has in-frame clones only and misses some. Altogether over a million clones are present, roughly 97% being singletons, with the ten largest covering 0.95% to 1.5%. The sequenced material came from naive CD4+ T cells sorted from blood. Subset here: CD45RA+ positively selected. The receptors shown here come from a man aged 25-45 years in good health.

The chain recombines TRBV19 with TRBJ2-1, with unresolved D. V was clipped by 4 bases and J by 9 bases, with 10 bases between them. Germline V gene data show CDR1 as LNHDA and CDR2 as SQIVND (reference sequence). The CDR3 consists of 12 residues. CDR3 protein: CASSRGSSEQFF. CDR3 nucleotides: TGTGCCAGTAGTAGGGGTTCCAGTGAGCAGTTCTTC.

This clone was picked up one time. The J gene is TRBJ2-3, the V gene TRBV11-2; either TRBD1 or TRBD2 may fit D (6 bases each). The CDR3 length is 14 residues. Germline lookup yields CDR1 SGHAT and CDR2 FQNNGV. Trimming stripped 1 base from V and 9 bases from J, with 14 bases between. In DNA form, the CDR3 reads TGTGCCAGCAGCTTAGTTGGGGGGCAGAGCACGCAGTATTTT. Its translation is CASSLVGGQSTQYF.

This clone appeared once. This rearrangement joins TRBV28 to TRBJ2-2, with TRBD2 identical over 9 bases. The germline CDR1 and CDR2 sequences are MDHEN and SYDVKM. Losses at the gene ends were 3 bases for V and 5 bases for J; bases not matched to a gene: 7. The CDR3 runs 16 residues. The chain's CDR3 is CASSLIAGARTGELFF. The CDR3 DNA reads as TGTGCCAGCAGTTTGATAGCGGGAGCGCGGACCGGGGAGCTGTTTTTT.

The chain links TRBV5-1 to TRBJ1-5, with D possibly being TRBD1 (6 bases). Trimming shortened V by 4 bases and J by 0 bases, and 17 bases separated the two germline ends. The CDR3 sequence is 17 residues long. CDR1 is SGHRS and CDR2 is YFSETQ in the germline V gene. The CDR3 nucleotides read TGCGCCAGCAGCCTCAGTCCGACAGGAGATAGCAATCAGCCCCAGCATTTT. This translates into CASSLSPTGDSNQPQHF.

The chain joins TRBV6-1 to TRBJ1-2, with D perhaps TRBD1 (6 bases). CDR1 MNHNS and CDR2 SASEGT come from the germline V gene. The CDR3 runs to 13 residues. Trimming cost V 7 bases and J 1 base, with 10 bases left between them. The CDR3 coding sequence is TGTGCCAGCATAGGACAGAGTAACTATGGCTACACCTTC. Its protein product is CASIGQSNYGYTF.

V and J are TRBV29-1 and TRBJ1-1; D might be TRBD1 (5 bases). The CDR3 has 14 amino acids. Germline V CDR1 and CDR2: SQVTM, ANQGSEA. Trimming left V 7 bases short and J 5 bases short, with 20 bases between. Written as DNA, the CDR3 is TGCAGCGGCTGCACGGGGGGGATTTGTACTGAAGCTTTCTTT. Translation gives CSGCTGGICTEAFF.

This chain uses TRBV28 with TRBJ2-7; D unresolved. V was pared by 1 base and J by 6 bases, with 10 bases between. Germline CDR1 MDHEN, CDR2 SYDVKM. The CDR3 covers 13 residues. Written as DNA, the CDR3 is TGTGCCAGCAGTTTATTCGCGCTAGGCGAGCAGTACTTC. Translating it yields CASSLFALGEQYF.

Here the CDR3 reads CASSGPFPKRAEQYF. CDR3 DNA sequence: TGTGCCAGCAGCGGACCGTTCCCCAAAAGAGCCGAGCAGTACTTC. This chain links TRBV27 with TRBJ2-7; no definite D call. The ends were cut back, 6 bases at V and 6 bases at J, with 21 bases in the middle. The CDR3 spans 15 residues. Germline V lookup: CDR1 MNHEY, CDR2 SMNVEV (reference sequence).

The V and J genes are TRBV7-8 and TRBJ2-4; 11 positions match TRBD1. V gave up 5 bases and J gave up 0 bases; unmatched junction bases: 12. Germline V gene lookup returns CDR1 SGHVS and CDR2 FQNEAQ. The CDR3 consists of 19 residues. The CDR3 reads CASSPDRGLRLGAKNIQYF. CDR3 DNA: TGTGCCAGCAGCCCGGACAGGGGGCTCCGTTTAGGAGCCAAAAACATTCAGTACTTC.

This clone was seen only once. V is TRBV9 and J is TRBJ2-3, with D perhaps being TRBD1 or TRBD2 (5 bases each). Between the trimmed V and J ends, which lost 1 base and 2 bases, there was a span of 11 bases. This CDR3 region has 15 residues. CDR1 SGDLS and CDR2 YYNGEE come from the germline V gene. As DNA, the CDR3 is TGTGCCAGCAGCGTATTTGGGGGAGCCACAGATACGCAGTATTTT. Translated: CASSVFGGATDTQYF.